This T cell receptor beta chain originates from a study of cytomegalovirus exposure and HLA in healthy donors (dated by TCRdb to between 2016 and 2019). Some background on the complete study: An earlier analysis of several hundred of the donors reported approximately 300 Gb of sequence data and some 120 million unique TCR beta sequences from about 200 million T cells. Rather than using new phenotypic data, the later analysis identified candidate immune exposures from TCR beta sequences and from how often those sequences occurred across donors. Four to six DR-DQ haplotypes were handled as single units for association and clustering because linkage in the cohort was strong. The aim of the study was to test whether cataloging public T cell receptors could identify signatures of past pathogen exposure. Every discovery cohort repertoire had been produced on one sequencing platform. Genome-wide SNP genotypes for about 55% of the roughly 670 donors were used in a later genetic analysis, which treated that subset as a discovery cohort. An early release that covered approximately 600 HLA-typed donors contained around 300 gigabases of sequencing data and tens of millions of unique TCR sequences. Among over 350 genotyped donors of the cohort, an average of roughly 240,000 unique TCR beta nucleotide sequences were sequenced per donor, roughly a sixth of them non-productive. Donor age, sex, ethnicity and CMV serostatus were collected together with the repertoire data. A later analysis re-analyzed previously published TCR beta repertoires from 600 to 850 donors and added high-resolution HLA genotyping to study TCR occurrence patterns. Typing coverage differed by locus: A, B, C, DRB1 and DQB1 were typed in roughly 629-640 donors, DQA1 in about 500, DPA1 in approximately 600, and DPB1 in just under 490. Of the approximately 400 genotyped donors, 81% fell in the genetic ancestry cluster associated with self-reported Caucasian donors. To predict cytomegalovirus infection status, the study brought together high-throughput TCR immunosequencing, statistical association of individual TCRs with disease status, and machine learning. Using immunosequencing, the study profiled T cell repertoires from around 680 subjects and related those repertoires to cytomegalovirus serostatus. Class I and class II HLA loci were covered by the typing at four-digit resolution. In an earlier analysis of over 550 of the donors, high-throughput TCR beta sequencing was used to judge whether each TCR beta V gene segment behaved as functional or pseudogenic. A separate validation cohort of roughly 130 different subjects was used in addition to the roughly 700-subject first cohort.

Results and caveats for the whole study, not just this receptor: The study gave a list of 150 to 200 TCR beta chains associated with cytomegalovirus. Sequencing depth was assumed to be roughly uniform across donors in the presence/absence analyses, though that assumption may not hold. The classifier was reported to diagnose cytomegalovirus status with high specificity and sensitivity in both the original and validation cohorts. A group of highly shared sequence variants was considered likely to be a technical artifact of the sequencing pipeline. Compared with the roughly 670-donor mean, donors in an Asian-associated ancestry cluster had fewer N-insertions in productive TCRs, according to a later genetic analysis. Strong co-occurrence of HLA alleles, especially DR and DQ, made assigning TCR associations to individual alleles difficult. Because the 87-base-pair reads could not distinguish some IMGT-functional V segments, including TRBV6-2 and TRBV6-3, those segments were excluded. Correlated functional status among segregating V segments might reflect linkage disequilibrium, but an unknown experimental factor could not be ruled out. The authors suggested that the approach could potentially be generalized to other disease states and immunological phenotypes. Specific HLA alleles were associated with 15,000 to 20,000 TCR beta sequences at a false discovery rate of 0.05 in a later analysis. According to a later analysis, parvovirus B19, influenza, CMV and Epstein-Barr virus appeared linked to several top co-occurrence clusters. According to a later analysis, most CMV-associated TCR beta chains appeared to be HLA-restricted, and the HLA associations seemed to be driven largely by CMV exposure. In this cohort, only TCR beta chains were sequenced, and detectable features were limited by the absence of alpha or paired-chain data. In a later analysis, TCR association rates were found to vary across HLA loci, with the most associated TCRs seen for DRB1 alleles and the fewest for HLA-C alleles. A further reported finding was that TCR beta sequences accurately predicted the HLA-A and HLA-B alleles for most subjects in the first cohort. The earlier analysis of about 600 of the donors excluded fewer than 20 rarely observed V segments, including chromosome 9 orphons, because counts were too low. Because HLA typing was missing for some donors at each locus, association tests included only the typed subset. Across donors, most TCR sequences were observed very rarely, whereas some public TCRs were present in many individuals. Immune exposure information for the cohort was limited to CMV serostatus. In a later analysis, HLA-associated TCR beta chains were found to be more clonally expanded and to have lower generation probabilities than equally common non-associated chains. In vitro tests confirmed that a few of the cytomegalovirus-associated TCR beta chains recognize cytomegalovirus antigens. In a later genetic analysis, a missense DCLRE1C variant was associated with V-gene and J-gene trimming of TCR beta chains, and the association was replicated in an independent cohort. An earlier analysis of approximately 570 of the donors showed that most TCR beta V segments appeared in productive rearrangements either about 87% or about 30% of the time, which broadly matched IMGT annotations.

The cohort comprised several hundred healthy bone marrow donors. At the time of sampling, every cohort member was nominally healthy, though immune exposures that went unrecorded were likely present. The donor was CMV seronegative and was included in the group of 352 seronegative cohort members. Every donor gave a peripheral blood sample, and the peripheral blood mononuclear cells from that sample were used for TCR beta sequencing. Genomic DNA was extracted from the blood cell samples with the Qiagen DNeasy Blood Extraction Kit. CDR1 and CDR2 are drawn from the germline V gene: MNHEY, SVGAGI. Reading from cysteine to phenylalanine, the CDR3 counts 16 amino acids. Left in the record is the CDR3 DNA by itself, 48 bases read in frame from the first base. To note about this clone: The antigen it recognizes is unknown. Its ends do not fully match the called genes, so a read error is possible.

The library was built by means of the immunoSEQ multiplex PCR assay. A mixture of 60 forward primers for TCR Vbeta segments and 13 reverse primers for TCR Jbeta segments was used in the multiplex PCR. The CDR3 region of rearranged TCR beta genes was amplified from genomic DNA by a multiplex PCR assay. On the Illumina HiSeq System, the amplified TCR beta libraries were sequenced as 87-base-pair reads. The authors processed their data as follows. In a later analysis, roughly 80 million unique TCR beta chains were counted across the 500 to 850 repertoires, and around 11 million of these chains were shared by at least two donors. A nearest-neighbor algorithm error-corrected the raw reads and collapsed the reads into unique sequences, merging closely related sequences to remove PCR and sequencing errors. To assign V, D and J gene segments, CDR3 sequences were aligned to IMGT reference sequences. For a sequence to be retained, a match of at least six nucleotides was required to both a V gene segment and a J gene segment. A rearrangement counted as productive if the CDR3 had no stop codons and remained in frame with V and J, and every other rearrangement counted as non-productive. Following IMGT convention, CDR3 was defined as the stretch from the second conserved V-encoded cysteine up to the conserved J-encoded phenylalanine. The earlier analysis of some 600 of the donors excluded sequences that lacked an unambiguous match to a single V gene segment. In an earlier analysis of some 590 of the donors, a V segment was called functional when productive rearrangements were above 56.7%, and segregating when the standard deviation between donors exceeded 5%. A statistical classification framework was built to diagnose cytomegalovirus status from the catalog of TCR beta chain sequences. A later analysis assigned V and J genes by comparing TCR nucleotide sequences with IMGT/GENE-DB human TR gene sequences. The TCRdist pipeline was used in a later analysis to assign CDR3 sequences and most-parsimonious VDJ recombination scenarios. In a later analysis, each TCR beta chain was defined by its CDR3 amino acid sequence together with its V-gene family, and reads lacking a unique V-gene family were excluded. A later analysis removed 592 highly shared, low-generation-probability nucleotide sequences to deal with suspected cross-contamination and a sequencing artifact. In a later analysis, a clonal expansion index for each public chain was calculated from normalized within-repertoire ranks of inferred template counts. Generation probabilities in a later analysis came from a VDJ recombination model fitted to out-of-frame rearrangements, and those results were checked against IGoR. In a later analysis, hypergeometric tests were used to score TCR-TCR, TCR-HLA and TCR-CMV co-occurrence, with a repertoire-size bias correction applied to TCR pairs. False discovery rates were estimated in a later analysis by permuting HLA or CMV assignments 20 times. In a later analysis, co-occurring TCRs were grouped with DBSCAN, and TCRdist sequence similarity was added when clustering was performed within HLA-allele-positive subsets. Repertoires with fewer than 30,000 or more than 120,000 public chains, plus five repertoires with anomalous nucleotide sharing, were excluded from co-occurrence clustering. The immuneACCESS repertoire file appears here via TCRdb, limited to in-frame rearrangements. These files lack a portion of the clones; in checked studies, under half of the deficit traces to unresolved V genes, and the cause of the others is not known. That table is the source of V, J and clone size, and D and trimming were worked out from the DNA. The sample table shows 100,000 to 150,000 clones, and around 84% are seen once. About 1.8% of the sample lies in the top ten.

The source of this sequence is a man aged 18 to 29 in good health and CMV-seronegative. The sequenced material came from PBMCs. This receptor chain uses TRBV6-5 and TRBJ1-3, and TRBD1 may be the D gene, going by 5 matching bases. The DNA is TGTGCCATCAGTTACTCGACAGCCAACTCTGGAAACACCATATATTTT. It encodes CAISYSTANSGNTIYF.